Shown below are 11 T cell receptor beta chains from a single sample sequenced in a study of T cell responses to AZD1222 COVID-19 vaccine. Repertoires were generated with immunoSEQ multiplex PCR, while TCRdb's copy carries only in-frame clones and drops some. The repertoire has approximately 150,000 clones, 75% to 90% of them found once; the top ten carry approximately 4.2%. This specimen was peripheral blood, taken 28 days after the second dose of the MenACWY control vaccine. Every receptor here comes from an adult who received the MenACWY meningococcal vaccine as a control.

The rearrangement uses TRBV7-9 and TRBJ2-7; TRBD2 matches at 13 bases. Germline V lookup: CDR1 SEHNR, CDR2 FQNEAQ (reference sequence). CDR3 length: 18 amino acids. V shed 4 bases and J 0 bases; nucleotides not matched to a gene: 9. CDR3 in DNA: TGTGCCAGCAGCTCTCCGGGACTAGCGGGATTAAGCTCCTACGAGCAGTACTTC. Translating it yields CASSSPGLAGLSSYEQYF.

DNA of the CDR3: TGTGCCAGTAGTATATTAACAGGGGTGGGCCAAGAGACCCAGTACTTC. Translated: CASSILTGVGQETQYF. The genes are TRBV19 and TRBJ2-5; 7 bases are a match to TRBD1. The V segment lost 2 bases and the J segment 1 base; nucleotides outside the gene matches: 7. CDR3 size: 16 residues. The V gene's germline CDR1 is LNHDA and CDR2 SQIVND (reference sequence).

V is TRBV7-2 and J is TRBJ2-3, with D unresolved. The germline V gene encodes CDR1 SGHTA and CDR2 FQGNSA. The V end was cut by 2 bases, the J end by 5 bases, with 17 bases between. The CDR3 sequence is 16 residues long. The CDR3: CASSLNFADRVDTQYF. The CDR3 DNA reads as TGTGCCAGCAGCTTAAACTTCGCGGATAGGGTAGATACGCAGTATTTT.

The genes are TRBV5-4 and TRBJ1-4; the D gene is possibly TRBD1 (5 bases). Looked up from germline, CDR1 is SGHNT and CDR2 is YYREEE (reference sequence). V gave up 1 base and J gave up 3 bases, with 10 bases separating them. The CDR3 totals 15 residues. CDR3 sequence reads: CASSLYGGPNEKLFF. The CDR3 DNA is TGTGCCAGCAGCTTGTACGGGGGTCCTAATGAAAAACTGTTTTTT. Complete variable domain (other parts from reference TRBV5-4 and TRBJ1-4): ETGVTQSPTHLIKTRGQQVTLRCSSQSGHNTVSWYQQALGQGPQFIFQYYREEENGRGNFPPRFSGLQFPNYSSELNVNALELDDSALYLCASSLYGGPNEKLFFGSGTQLSVL.

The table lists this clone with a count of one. CDR3 DNA sequence: TGTGCCAGCAGCTTAGCGCTTATTACCAATGAGCAGTTCTTC. Translated, it gives CASSLALITNEQFF. The chain uses TRBV7-2 and TRBJ2-1; D ambiguous. CDR1 is SGHTA, CDR2 FQGNSA, per germline. Trimming removed 0 bases from V and 6 bases from J, with 9 bases in between. The CDR3 is 14 residues long.

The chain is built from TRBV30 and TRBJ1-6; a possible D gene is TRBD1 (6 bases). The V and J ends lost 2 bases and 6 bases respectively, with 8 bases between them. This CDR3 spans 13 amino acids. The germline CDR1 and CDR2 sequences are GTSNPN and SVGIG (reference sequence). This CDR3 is CAWSWDTNSPLHF. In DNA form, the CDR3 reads TGTGCCTGGAGTTGGGACACTAATTCACCCCTCCACTTT.

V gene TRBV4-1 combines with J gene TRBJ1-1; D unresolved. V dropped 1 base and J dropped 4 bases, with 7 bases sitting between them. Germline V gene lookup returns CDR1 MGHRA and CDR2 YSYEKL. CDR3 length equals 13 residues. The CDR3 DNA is TGCGCCAGCAGCCAAGGGTGGGGCACTGAAGCTTTCTTT. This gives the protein CASSQGWGTEAFF.

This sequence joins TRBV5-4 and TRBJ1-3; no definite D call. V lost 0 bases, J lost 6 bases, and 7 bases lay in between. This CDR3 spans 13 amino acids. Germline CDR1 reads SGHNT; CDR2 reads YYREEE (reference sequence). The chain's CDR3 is CASSLELQNTIYF. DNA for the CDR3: TGTGCCAGCAGCTTGGAACTTCAAAACACCATATATTTT.

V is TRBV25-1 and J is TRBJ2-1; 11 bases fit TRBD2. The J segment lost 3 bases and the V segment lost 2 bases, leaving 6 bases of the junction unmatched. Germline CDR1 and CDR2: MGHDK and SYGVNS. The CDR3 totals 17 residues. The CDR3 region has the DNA TGTGCCAGCAGTGAAGACTTACTAGCGGGAGTCTACAATGAGCAGTTCTTC. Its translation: CASSEDLLAGVYNEQFF.

The CDR3 region is CASSLPGTGANVLTF. CDR3 sequence (DNA): TGTGCCAGCAGCCTACCAGGCACCGGGGCCAACGTCCTGACTTTC. The genes are TRBV28 and TRBJ2-6; D ambiguous. V lost 6 bases to trimming and J lost 4 bases, with 13 bases between them. This CDR3 has 15 residues. The germline gives CDR1 MDHEN, CDR2 SYDVKM.

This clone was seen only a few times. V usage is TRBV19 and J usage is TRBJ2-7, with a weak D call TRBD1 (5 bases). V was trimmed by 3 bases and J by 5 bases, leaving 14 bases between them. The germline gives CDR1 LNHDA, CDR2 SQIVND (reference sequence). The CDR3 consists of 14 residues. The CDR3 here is CASSMGLEGDEQYF. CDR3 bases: TGTGCCAGTAGTATGGGTCTGGAAGGGGACGAGCAGTACTTC. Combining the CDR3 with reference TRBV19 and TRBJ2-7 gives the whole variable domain DGGITQSPKYLFRKEGQNVTLSCEQNLNHDAMYWYRQDPGQGLRLIYYSQIVNDFQKGDIAEGYSVSREKKESFPLTVTSAQKNPTAFYLCASSMGLEGDEQYFGPGTRLTVT.